A single sample gave rise to the 16 T cell receptor beta chains below, sequenced in a study of post-analysis software for immune sequencing data. Study-level findings and limits: There were a few TRBV segments more frequent in patients than controls, and TRBV5-6, TRBV5-1 and TRBV20-1 were among them.

For these TCRs, the target antigens are not known. TCR beta cDNA libraries had unique molecular identifiers. Each CDR3 protein is one row after TCRdb ran MiXCR on the PCR reads. Of approximately 350,000 distinct CDR3 sequences in the sample, roughly 36% were seen once. Sequenced material: blood. Every receptor here comes from a girl under 18 with multiple sclerosis.

V is TRBV29-1 and J is TRBJ2-1, with D perhaps assigned TRBD1 or TRBD2 (7 bases each). There are 11 residues in the CDR3. Germline CDR1 and CDR2: SQVTM and ANQGSEA. CDR3 protein: CTVGGTAGQFF. CDR3 DNA: TGCACCGTCGGGGGGACAGCGGGACAGTTCTTC.

The V call is TRBV5-1, the J call TRBJ2-7; 7 nucleotides line up with TRBD1. The CDR3 is 14 residues long. Germline V CDR1 and CDR2: SGHRS, YFSETQ. Trimming removed 5 bases from V and 2 bases from J; junction bases left unmatched: 7. DNA of the CDR3: TGCGCCAGCAGTTCGCAGGGACAGCCCTACGAGCAGTACTTC. Protein: CASSSQGQPYEQYF.

The chain couples TRBV27 to TRBJ1-2; a possible D gene is TRBD1 (5 bases). The germline CDR1 and CDR2 sequences are MNHEY and SMNVEV (reference sequence). The germline V and J ends were trimmed by 4 bases and 7 bases, with 13 bases remaining between them. This CDR3 spans 13 amino acids. In nucleotides, the CDR3 is TGTGCCAGCAGTTCATCAGGGATCCGTGGCTACACCTTC. Encoded protein: CASSSSGIRGYTF.

To note about this clonotype: A much larger clonotype is one base distant, so this may be a read error. This chain joins TRBV11-2 and TRBJ2-1; 7 nucleotides align to TRBD2. CDR3 length: 15 residues. V dropped 3 bases and J dropped 7; count of bases not matched to a gene: 9. Germline CDR1 SGHAT, CDR2 FQNNGV. This CDR3 is CASSFGTTRWNEQFF. Here the CDR3 DNA reads TGTGCCAGCAGCTTCGGGACTACCCGATGGAATGAGCAGTTCTTC.

The V and J genes are TRBV29-1 and TRBJ2-7; no definite D call. The CDR3 loop spans 12 amino acids. Germline values: CDR1 SQVTM, CDR2 ANQGSEA. V was shortened by 5 bases and J by 3 bases, with 11 bases between the two germline ends. The CDR3 DNA reads as TGCAGCGTTCGCTCAGAGCACTACGAGCAGTACTTC. Amino acid sequence: CSVRSEHYEQYF.

The J gene is TRBJ2-5, the V gene TRBV18; unclear D gene. The CDR3 length is 14 residues. CDR1 and CDR2 (germline): KGHSH, LQKENI. The germline V and J ends were trimmed by 5 bases and 0 bases, with 10 bases remaining between them. CDR3 bases: TGTGCCAGCTCATTCCAGAAGTACCAAGAGACCCAGTACTTC. Translation: CASSFQKYQETQYF.

This clonotype showed up just a few times. The gene calls are TRBV10-3 and TRBJ2-1, with D perhaps TRBD1 or TRBD2 (6 bases each). V was clipped by 7 bases and J by 4 bases, with 14 bases between them. Germline values: CDR1 ENHRY, CDR2 SYGVKD. The CDR3 contains 14 residues. This CDR3 is CAINRGPLYNEQFF. The CDR3 coding sequence is TGTGCCATCAATCGGGGGCCCTTATACAATGAGCAGTTCTTC.

This clonotype came up a few times. This chain joins TRBV9 and TRBJ2-1; 10 nucleotides align to TRBD2. CDR3 length: 15 amino acids. Per germline, CDR1 SGDLS and CDR2 YYNGEE. V shed 4 bases, J shed 7 bases, and the junction held 8 bases outside the gene matches. The CDR3 nucleotides read TGTGCCAGCAGCTTCCCGACTAGCGGGCTTAATGAGCAGTTCTTC. This codes for CASSFPTSGLNEQFF.

This clonotype was counted only a few times. The chain is built from TRBV7-9 and TRBJ2-5, with TRBD1 identical over 8 bases. The CDR3 consists of 15 residues. V gave up 4 bases and J gave up 5 bases; unmatched junction bases: 9. Germline V gene lookup returns CDR1 SEHNR and CDR2 FQNEAQ (reference sequence). CDR3 loop: CASSSPGQAMETQYF. The CDR3 DNA follows: TGTGCCAGCAGCTCCCCGGGACAGGCAATGGAGACCCAGTACTTC.

The rearrangement uses TRBV21-1 and TRBJ1-2; the table's D call, TRBD1, was not checked against the DNA. TRBV21-1 represents a pseudogene. This CDR3 comprises 15 residues. CDR3 residues: CASSKAQGARYGYTF. In DNA, the CDR3 is TGTGCCAGCAGCAAGGCCCAGGGGGCGCGGTATGGCTACACCTTC.

V gene TRBV5-1 combines with J gene TRBJ2-7; 7 bases map to TRBD1. Looked up from germline, CDR1 is SGHRS and CDR2 is YFSETQ. The CDR3 sequence is 15 residues long. J was trimmed by 1 base and V by 4 bases; bases with no gene match: 8. Here the CDR3 DNA reads TGCGCCAGCAGCCCTTCACAGGGGACATCCTACGAGCAGTACTTC. Its translation: CASSPSQGTSYEQYF.

Points on this clonotype: Relative to the germline gene, one junction end is altered; a read error may explain this. The chain is built from TRBV7-2 and TRBJ2-3; D gene uncertain. Germline CDR1 and CDR2: SGHTA and FQGNSA. The CDR3 has 14 residues. CDR3 residues: CARSSYRGTDTQYF. The CDR3 region has the DNA TGTGCCCGCAGCTCCTACAGAGGCACAGATACGCAGTATTTT.

The chain links TRBV12-3 or TRBV12-4 to TRBJ2-7; D may be TRBD2 (7 bases). The V and J ends lost 6 bases and 4 bases respectively, with 19 bases between them. The CDR3 is 15 amino acids. CDR3 sequence reads: CASSLSGIGGYEQYF. The DNA of the CDR3 is TGTGCCAGCAGCTTGAGCGGGATAGGGGGTTACGAGCAGTACTTC.

This clonotype has only a few counts. The chain employs TRBV5-1 and TRBJ2-6, with D perhaps assigned TRBD1 or TRBD2 (6 bases each). The V and J ends lost 1 base and 0 bases respectively, with 17 bases between them. Germline V gene data show CDR1 as SGHRS and CDR2 as YFSETQ. The CDR3 runs to 19 residues. CDR3 in amino acids: CASSLRGQGTVSGANVLTF. CDR3 nucleotides: TGCGCCAGCAGCTTGCGGGGGCAGGGTACCGTCTCTGGGGCCAACGTCCTGACTTTC.

The chain uses TRBV28 and TRBJ2-3, with D tentatively TRBD1 (6 bases). Trimming took 6 bases from V and 2 from J, leaving 15 bases between them. Germline loops: CDR1 MDHEN, CDR2 SYDVKM. The CDR3 runs 15 residues. CDR3: CASSPWGQVTDTQYF. The DNA of the CDR3 is TGTGCCAGCAGCCCATGGGGGCAGGTCACAGATACGCAGTATTTT.

This chain connects TRBV6-6 to TRBJ1-5; maybe TRBD1 (5 bases). The CDR3 length is 15 residues. The V gene's germline CDR1 is MNHNY and CDR2 SVGAGI (reference sequence). V dropped 8 bases and J dropped 4 bases, with 18 bases sitting between them. The CDR3, as DNA: TGTGCCAGCGGCCTATATGACAGCCCTAATCAGCCCCAGCATTTT. As protein: CASGLYDSPNQPQHF.